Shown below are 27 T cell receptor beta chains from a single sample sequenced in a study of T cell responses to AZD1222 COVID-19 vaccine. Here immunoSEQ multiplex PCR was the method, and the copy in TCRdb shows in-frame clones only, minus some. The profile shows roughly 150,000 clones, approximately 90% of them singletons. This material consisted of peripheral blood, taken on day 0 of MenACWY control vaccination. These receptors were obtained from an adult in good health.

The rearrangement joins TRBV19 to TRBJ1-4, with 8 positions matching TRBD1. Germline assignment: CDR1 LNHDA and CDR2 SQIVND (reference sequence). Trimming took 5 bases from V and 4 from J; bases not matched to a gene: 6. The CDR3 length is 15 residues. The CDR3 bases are TGTGCCAGTAGTCCCGACGACAGGGGTAATGAAAAACTGTTTTTT. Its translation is CASSPDDRGNEKLFF.

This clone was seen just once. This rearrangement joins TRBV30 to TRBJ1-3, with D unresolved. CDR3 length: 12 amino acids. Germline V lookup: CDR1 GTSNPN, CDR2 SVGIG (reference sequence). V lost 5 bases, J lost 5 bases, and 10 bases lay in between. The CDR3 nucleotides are TGTGCCTGGGAACCGGATCGAAACACCATATATTTT. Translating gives CAWEPDRNTIYF.

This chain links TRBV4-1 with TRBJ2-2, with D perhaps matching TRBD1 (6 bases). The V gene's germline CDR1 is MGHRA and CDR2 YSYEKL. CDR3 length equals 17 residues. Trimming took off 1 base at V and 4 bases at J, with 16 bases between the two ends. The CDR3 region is CASSQVVAGVSTGELFF. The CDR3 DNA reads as TGCGCCAGCAGCCAAGTCGTCGCAGGGGTGAGCACCGGGGAGCTGTTTTTT.

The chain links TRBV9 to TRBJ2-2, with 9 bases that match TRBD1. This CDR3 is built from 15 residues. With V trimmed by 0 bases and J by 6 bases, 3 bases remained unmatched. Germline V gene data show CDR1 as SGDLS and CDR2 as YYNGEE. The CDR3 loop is CASSVGDRAAGELFF. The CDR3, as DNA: TGTGCCAGCAGCGTAGGGGACAGGGCCGCCGGGGAGCTGTTTTTT.

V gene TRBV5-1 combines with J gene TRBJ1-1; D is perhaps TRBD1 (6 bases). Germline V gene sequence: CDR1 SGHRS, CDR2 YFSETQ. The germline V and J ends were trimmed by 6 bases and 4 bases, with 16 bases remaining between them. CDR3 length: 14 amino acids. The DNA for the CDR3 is TGCGCCAGCACCGAGCGGGGGCATGGCACTGAAGCTTTCTTT. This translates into CASTERGHGTEAFF. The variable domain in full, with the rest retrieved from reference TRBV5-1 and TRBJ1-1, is KAGVTQTPRYLIKTRGQQVTLSCSPISGHRSVSWYQQTPGQGLQFLFEYFSETQRNKGNFPGRFSGRQFSNSRSEMNVSTLELGDSALYLCASTERGHGTEAFFGQGTRLTVV.

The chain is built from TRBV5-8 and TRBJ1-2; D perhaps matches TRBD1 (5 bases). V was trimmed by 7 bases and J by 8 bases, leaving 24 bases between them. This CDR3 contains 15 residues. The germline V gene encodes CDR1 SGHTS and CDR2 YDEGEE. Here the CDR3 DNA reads TGTGCCAGCGAGGATAGTGTACGGGGGGACTGGGGCTACACCTTC. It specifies CASEDSVRGDWGYTF.

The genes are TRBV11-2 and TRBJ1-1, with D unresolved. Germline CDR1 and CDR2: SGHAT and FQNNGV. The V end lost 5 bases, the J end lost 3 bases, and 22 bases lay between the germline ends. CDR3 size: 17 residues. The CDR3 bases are TGTGCCAGCAGCCCCTCGTCCGTTGGGTTAGGGTACACTGAAGCTTTCTTT. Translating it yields CASSPSSVGLGYTEAFF.

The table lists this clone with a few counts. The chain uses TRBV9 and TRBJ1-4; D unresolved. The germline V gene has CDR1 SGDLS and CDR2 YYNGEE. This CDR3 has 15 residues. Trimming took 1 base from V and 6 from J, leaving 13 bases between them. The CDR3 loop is CASSVTPSRDEKLFF. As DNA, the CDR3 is TGTGCCAGCAGCGTAACCCCCTCACGGGATGAAAAACTGTTTTTT.

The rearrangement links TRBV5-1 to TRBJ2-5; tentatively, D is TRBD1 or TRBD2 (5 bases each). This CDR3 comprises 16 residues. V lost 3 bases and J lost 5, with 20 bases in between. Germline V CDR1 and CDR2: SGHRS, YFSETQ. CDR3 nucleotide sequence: TGCGCCAGCAGCTCGGGACCCCTCTTCGGCGGGGAGACCCAGTACTTC. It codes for CASSSGPLFGGETQYF.

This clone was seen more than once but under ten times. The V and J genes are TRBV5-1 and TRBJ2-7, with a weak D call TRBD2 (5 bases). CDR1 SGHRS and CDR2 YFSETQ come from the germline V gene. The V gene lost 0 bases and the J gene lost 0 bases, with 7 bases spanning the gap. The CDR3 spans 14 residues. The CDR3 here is CASSLVGSSYEQYF. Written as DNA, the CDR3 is TGCGCCAGCAGCTTGGTTGGGAGCTCCTACGAGCAGTACTTC.

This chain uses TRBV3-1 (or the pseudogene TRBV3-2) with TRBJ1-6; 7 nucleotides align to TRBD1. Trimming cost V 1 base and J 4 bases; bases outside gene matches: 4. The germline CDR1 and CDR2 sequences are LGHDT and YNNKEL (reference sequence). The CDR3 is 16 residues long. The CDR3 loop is CASSQALTGYNSPLHF. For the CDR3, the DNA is TGTGCCAGCAGCCAAGCACTGACAGGGTATAATTCACCCCTCCACTTT.

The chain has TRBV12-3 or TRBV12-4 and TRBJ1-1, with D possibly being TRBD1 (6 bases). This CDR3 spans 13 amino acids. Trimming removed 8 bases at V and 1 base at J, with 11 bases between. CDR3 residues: CASFGGPNTEAFF. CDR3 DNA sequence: TGTGCCAGCTTTGGGGGGCCGAACACTGAAGCTTTCTTT.

The chain's CDR3 is CASSYGSGGLTYEQYF. CDR3 bases: TGTGCCAGCAGTTACGGGAGCGGGGGATTAACCTACGAGCAGTACTTC. The J gene is TRBJ2-7, the V gene TRBV6-5; 8 bases map to TRBD2. The V gene end was trimmed by 2 bases and the J gene end by 2 bases; junction bases not matched to a gene: 8. The V gene's germline CDR1 is MNHEY and CDR2 SVGAGI. The CDR3 contains 16 residues.

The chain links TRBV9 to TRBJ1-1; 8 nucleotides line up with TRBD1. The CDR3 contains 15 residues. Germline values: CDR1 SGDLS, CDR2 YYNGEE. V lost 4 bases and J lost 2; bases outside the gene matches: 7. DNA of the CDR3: TGTGCCAGCAGCTCCAGGACAGGGAGAAACACTGAAGCTTTCTTT. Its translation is CASSSRTGRNTEAFF.

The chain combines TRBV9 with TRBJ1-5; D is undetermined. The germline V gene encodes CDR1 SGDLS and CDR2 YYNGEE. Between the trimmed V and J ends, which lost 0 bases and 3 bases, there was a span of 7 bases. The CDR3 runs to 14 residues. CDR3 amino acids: CASSVDHSNQPQHF. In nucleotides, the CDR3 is TGTGCCAGCAGCGTAGACCACTCCAATCAGCCCCAGCATTTT.

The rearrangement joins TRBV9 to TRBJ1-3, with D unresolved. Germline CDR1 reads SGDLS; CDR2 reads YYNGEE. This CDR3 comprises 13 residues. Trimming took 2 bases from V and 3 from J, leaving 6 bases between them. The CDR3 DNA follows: TGTGCCAGCAGCGTTTGGGGTGGAAACACCATATATTTT. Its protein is CASSVWGGNTIYF. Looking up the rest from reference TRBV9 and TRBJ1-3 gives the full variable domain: DSGVTQTPKHLITATGQRVTLRCSPRSGDLSVYWYQQSLDQGLQFLIQYYNGEERAKGNILERFSAQQFPDLHSELNLSSLELGDSALYFCASSVWGGNTIYFGEGSWLTVV.

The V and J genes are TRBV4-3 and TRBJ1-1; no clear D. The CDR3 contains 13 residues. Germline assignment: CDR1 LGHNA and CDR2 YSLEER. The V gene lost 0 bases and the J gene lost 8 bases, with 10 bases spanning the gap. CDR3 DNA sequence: TGCGCCAGCAGCCAAGATCGAACAGTCGAAGCTTTCTTT. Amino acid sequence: CASSQDRTVEAFF.

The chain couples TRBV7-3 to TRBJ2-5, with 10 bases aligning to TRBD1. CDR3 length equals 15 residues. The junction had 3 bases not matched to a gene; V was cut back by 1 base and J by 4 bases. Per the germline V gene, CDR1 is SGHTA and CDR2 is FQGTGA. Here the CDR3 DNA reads TGTGCCAGCAGCTTAAGGGGACAGGGGAGAGAGACCCAGTACTTC. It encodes CASSLRGQGRETQYF.

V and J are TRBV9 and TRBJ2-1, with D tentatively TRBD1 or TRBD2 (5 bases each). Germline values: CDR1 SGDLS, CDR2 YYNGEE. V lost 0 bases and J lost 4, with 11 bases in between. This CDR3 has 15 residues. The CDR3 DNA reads TGTGCCAGCAGCGTAGACGGGGACGGATACAATGAGCAGTTCTTC. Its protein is CASSVDGDGYNEQFF.

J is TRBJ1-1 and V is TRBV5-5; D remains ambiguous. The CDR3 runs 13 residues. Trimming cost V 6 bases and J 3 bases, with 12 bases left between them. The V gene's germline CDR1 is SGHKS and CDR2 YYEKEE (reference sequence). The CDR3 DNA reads TGTGCCAGCATCCCGACCCAGGACACTGAAGCTTTCTTT. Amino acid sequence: CASIPTQDTEAFF.

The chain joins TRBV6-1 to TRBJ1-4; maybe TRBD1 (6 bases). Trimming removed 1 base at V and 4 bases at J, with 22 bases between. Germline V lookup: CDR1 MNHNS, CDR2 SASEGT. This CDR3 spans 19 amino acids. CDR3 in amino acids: CASSEESNWAGVVNEKLFF. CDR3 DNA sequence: TGTGCCAGCAGTGAAGAAAGTAATTGGGCAGGGGTTGTTAATGAAAAACTGTTTTTT.

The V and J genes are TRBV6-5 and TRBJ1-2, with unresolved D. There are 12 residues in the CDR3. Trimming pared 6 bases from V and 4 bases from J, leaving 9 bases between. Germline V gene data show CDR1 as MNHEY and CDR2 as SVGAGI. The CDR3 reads CASRFEGYGYTF. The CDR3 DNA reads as TGTGCCAGCAGATTCGAAGGCTATGGCTACACCTTC.

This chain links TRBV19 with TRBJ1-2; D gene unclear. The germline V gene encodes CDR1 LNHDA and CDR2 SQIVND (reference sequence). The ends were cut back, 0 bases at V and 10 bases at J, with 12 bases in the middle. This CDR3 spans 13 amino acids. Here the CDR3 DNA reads TGTGCCAGTAGTATAGATCCAAGCAATGTCTACACCTTC. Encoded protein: CASSIDPSNVYTF.

CDR3 region: CATSSPGTSGSLKNEQFF. CDR3 coding DNA: TGTGCCACCAGTTCTCCCGGGACTAGCGGGAGTCTGAAGAATGAGCAGTTCTTC. The genes are TRBV15 and TRBJ2-1, with 14 nucleotides matching TRBD2. CDR1 is LNHNV and CDR2 is YYDKDF in the germline V gene (reference sequence). Losses at the gene ends were 6 bases for V and 7 bases for J; bases not matched to a gene: 14. The CDR3 covers 18 residues.

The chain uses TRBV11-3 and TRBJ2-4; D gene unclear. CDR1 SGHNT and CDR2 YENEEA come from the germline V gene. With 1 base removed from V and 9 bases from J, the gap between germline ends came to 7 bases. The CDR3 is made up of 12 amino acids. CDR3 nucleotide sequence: TGTGCCAGCAGCTTAGGAGAGCGCATTCAGTACTTC. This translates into CASSLGERIQYF.

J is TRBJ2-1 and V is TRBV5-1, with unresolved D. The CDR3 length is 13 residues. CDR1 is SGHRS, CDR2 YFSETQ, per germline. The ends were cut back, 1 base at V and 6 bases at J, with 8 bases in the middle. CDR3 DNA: TGCGCCAGCAGCTTGTATGTTGGCAATGAGCAGTTCTTC. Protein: CASSLYVGNEQFF.

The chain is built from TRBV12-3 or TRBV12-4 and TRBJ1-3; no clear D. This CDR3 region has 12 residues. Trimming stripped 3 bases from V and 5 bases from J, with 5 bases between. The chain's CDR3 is CASSLLRNTIYF. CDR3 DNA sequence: TGTGCCAGCAGTTTGCTTCGAAACACCATATATTTT.